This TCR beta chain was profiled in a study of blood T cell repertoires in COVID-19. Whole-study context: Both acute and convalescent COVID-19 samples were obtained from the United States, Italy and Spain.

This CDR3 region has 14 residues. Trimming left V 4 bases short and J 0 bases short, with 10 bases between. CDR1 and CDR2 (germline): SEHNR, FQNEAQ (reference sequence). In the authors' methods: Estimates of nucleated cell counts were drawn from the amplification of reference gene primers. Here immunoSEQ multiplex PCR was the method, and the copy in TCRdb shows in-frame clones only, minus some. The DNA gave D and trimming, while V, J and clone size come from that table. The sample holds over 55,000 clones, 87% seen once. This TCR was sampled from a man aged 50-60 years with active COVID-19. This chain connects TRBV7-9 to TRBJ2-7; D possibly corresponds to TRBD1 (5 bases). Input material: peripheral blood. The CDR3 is CASSSPTDSYEQYF. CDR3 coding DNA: TGTGCCAGCAGCTCACCGACAGACTCCTACGAGCAGTACTTC.